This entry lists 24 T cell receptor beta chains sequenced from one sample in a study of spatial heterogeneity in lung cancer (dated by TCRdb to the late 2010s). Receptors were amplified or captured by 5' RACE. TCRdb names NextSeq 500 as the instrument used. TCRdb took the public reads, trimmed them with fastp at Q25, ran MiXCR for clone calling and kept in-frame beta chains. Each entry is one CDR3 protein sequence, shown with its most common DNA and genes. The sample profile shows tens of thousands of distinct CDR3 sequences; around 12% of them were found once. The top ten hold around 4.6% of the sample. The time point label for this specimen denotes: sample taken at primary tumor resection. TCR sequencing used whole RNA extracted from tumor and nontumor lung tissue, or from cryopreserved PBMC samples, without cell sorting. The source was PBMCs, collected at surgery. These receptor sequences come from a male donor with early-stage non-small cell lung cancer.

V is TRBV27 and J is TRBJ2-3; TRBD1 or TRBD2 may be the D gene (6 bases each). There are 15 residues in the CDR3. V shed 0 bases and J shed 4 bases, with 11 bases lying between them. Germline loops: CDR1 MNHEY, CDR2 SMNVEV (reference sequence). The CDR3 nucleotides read TGTGCCAGCAGTTTATCAGGGGGGTCAGCAGATACGCAGTATTTT. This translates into CASSLSGGSADTQYF.

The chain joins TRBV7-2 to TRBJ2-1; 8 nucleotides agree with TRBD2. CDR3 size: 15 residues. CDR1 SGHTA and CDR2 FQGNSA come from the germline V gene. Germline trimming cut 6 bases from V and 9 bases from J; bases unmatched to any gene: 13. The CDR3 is CASSPRGSGASEQFF. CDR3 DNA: TGTGCCAGCAGTCCGCGGGGTAGCGGGGCTAGTGAGCAGTTCTTC.

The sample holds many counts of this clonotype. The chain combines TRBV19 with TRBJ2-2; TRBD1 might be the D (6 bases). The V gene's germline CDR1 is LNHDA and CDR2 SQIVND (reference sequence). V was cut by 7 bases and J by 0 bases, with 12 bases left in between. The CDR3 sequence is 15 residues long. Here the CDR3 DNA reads TGTGCCAGTATCACGACAGGCCCGAACACCGGGGAGCTGTTTTTT. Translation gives CASITTGPNTGELFF.

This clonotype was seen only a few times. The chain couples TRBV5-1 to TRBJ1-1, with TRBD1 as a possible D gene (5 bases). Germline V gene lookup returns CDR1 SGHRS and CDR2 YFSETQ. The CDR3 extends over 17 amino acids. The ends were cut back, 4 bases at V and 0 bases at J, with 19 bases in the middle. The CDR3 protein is CASSPGRWGGVNTEAFF. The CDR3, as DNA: TGCGCCAGCAGCCCCGGACGGTGGGGGGGGGTGAACACTGAAGCTTTCTTT.

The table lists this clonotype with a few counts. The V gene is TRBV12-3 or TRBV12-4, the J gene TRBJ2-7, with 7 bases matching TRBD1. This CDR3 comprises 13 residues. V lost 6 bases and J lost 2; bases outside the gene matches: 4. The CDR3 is CASRSGTAYEQYF. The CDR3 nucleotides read TGTGCCAGCAGATCCGGGACAGCCTACGAGCAGTACTTC.

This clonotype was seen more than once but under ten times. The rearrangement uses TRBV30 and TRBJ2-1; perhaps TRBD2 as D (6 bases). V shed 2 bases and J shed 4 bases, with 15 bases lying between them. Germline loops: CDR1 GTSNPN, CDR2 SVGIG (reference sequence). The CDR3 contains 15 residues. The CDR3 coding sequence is TGTGCCTGGAGTCCTGGGGCTAGCGCTTACAATGAGCAGTTCTTC. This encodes CAWSPGASAYNEQFF.

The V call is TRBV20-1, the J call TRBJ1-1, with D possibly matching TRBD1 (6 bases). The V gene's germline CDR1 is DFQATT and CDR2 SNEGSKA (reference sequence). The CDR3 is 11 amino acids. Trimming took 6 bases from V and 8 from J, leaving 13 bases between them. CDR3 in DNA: TGCAGTGCGTCGGGGGACAAGGAAGCTTTCTTT. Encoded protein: CSASGDKEAFF.

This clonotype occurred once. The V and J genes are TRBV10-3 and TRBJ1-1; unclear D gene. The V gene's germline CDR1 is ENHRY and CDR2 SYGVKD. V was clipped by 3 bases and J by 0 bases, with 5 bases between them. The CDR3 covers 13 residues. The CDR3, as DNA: TGTGCCATCAGTGATATCATGAACACTGAAGCTTTCTTT. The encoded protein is CAISDIMNTEAFF.

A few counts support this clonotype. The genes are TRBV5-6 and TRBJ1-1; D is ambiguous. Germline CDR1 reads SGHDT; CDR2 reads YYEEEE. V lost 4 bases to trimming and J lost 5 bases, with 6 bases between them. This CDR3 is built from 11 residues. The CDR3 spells CASSGLTEAFF. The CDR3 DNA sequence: TGTGCCAGCAGCGGCCTGACTGAAGCTTTCTTT.

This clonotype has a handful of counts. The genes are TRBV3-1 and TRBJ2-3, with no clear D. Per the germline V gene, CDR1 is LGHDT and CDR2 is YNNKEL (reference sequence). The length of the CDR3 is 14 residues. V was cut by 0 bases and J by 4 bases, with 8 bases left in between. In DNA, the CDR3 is TGTGCCAGCAGCCAAGAAGTATACCCAGATACGCAGTATTTT. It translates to CASSQEVYPDTQYF.

The CDR3 loop is CAISESGAEQYF. The CDR3, as DNA: TGTGCCATCAGTGAGTCGGGCGCGGAGCAGTACTTC. The chain is built from TRBV10-3 and TRBJ2-7; D is ambiguous. The CDR3 has 12 residues. The V end lost 0 bases, the J end lost 7 bases, and 7 bases lay between the germline ends. Per the germline V gene, CDR1 is ENHRY and CDR2 is SYGVKD.

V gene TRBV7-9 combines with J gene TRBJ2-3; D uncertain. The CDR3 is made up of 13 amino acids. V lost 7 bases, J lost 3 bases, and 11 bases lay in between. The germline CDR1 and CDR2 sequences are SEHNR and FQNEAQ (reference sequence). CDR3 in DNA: TGTGCCAGCACAAGGTTCTCAACAGATACGCAGTATTTT. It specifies CASTRFSTDTQYF.

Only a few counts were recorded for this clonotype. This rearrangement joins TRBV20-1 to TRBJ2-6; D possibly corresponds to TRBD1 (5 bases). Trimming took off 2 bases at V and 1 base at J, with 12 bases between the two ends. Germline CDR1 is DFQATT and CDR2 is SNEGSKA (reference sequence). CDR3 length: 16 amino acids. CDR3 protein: CSARPRVVSGANVLTF. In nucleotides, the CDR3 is TGCAGTGCTAGACCCAGGGTAGTGTCTGGGGCCAACGTCCTGACTTTC.

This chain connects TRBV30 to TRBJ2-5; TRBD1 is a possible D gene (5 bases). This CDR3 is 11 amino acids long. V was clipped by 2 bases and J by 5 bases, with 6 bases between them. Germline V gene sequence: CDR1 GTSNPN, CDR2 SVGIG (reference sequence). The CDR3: CAWSPGETQYF. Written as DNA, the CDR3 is TGTGCCTGGAGTCCAGGGGAGACCCAGTACTTC.

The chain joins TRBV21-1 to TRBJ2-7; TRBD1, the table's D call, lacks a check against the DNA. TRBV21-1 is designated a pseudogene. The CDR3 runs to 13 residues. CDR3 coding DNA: TGTGCCAGCCGAGGGGGACTTCGCTACGAGCAGTACTTC. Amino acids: CASRGGLRYEQYF.

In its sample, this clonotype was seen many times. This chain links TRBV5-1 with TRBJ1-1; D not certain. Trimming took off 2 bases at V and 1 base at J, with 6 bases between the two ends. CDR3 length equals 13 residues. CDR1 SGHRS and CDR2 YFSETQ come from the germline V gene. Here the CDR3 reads CASSLTENTEAFF. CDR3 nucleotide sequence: TGCGCCAGCAGCTTAACAGAGAACACTGAAGCTTTCTTT.

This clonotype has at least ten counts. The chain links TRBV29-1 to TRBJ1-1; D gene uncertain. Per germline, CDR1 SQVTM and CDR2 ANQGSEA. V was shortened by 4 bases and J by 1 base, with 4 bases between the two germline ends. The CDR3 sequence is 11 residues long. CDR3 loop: CSVVGNTEAFF. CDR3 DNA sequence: TGCAGCGTTGTTGGGAACACTGAAGCTTTCTTT.

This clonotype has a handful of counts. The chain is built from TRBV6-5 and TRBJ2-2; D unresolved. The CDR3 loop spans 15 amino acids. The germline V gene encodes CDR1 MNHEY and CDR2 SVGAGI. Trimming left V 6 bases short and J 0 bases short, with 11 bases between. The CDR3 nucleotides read TGTGCCAGCAGAGAAACATCCTCGAACACCGGGGAGCTGTTTTTT. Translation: CASRETSSNTGELFF.

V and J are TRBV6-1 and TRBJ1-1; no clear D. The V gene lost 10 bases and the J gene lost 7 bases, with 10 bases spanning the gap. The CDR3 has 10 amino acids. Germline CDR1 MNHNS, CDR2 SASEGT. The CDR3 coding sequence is TGTGCCATTACGACCGTTGAAGCTTTCTTT. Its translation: CAITTVEAFF.

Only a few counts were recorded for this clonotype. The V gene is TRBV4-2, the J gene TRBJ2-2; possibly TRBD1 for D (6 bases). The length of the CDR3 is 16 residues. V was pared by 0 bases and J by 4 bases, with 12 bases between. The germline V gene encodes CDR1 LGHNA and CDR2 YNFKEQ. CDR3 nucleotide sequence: TGTGCCAGCAGCCAAGAGATCTGGGGGCCCACCGGGGAGCTGTTTTTT. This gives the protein CASSQEIWGPTGELFF.

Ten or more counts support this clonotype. The CDR3 nucleotides are TGTGCCAGCAGCTTACGGCCACAGGAAGGATTCGGAGAGACCCAGTACTTC. Its protein is CASSLRPQEGFGETQYF. The chain is built from TRBV7-6 and TRBJ2-5; a weak D match, TRBD1 (5 bases). The CDR3 is made up of 17 amino acids. Trimming pared 2 bases from V and 4 bases from J, leaving 20 bases between. Germline CDR1 and CDR2: SGHVS and FNYEAQ.

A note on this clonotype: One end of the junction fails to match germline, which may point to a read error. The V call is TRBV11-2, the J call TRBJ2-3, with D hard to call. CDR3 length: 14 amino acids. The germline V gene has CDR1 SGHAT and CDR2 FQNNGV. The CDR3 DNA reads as TGTGCCAGCAGCTTAGCCCGGTTAGCCGCCGGTATTGATTTT. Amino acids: CASSLARLAAGIDF.

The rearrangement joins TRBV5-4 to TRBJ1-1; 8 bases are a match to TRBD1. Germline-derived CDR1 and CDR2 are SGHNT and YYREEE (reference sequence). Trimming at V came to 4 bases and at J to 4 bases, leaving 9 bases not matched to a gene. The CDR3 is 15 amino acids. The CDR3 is CASSTQTGVGTEAFF. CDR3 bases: TGTGCCAGCAGCACCCAGACAGGGGTTGGCACTGAAGCTTTCTTT.

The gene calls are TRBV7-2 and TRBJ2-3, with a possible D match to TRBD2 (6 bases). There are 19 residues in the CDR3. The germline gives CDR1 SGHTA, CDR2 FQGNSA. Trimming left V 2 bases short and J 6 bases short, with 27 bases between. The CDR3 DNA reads TGTGCCAGCAGCTTACGGTTGGCGGTAACGGGGAGGTCGGAGGATACGCAGTATTTT. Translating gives CASSLRLAVTGRSEDTQYF.